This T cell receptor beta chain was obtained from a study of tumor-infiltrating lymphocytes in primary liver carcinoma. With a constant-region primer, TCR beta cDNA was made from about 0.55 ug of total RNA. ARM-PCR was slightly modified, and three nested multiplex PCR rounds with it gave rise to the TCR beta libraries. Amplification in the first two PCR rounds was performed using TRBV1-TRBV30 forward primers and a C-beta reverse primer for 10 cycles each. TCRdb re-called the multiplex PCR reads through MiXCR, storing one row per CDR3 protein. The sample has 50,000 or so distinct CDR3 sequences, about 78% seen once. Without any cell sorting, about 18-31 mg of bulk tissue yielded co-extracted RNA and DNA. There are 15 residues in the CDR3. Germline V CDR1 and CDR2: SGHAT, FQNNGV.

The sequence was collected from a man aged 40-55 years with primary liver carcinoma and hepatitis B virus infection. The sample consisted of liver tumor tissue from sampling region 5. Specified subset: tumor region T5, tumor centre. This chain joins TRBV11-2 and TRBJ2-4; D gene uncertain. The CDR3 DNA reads TGTGACAACACCACTTCGGCGGTAGCCAAGAATATACAGTACTTC. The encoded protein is CDNTTSAVAKNIQYF.